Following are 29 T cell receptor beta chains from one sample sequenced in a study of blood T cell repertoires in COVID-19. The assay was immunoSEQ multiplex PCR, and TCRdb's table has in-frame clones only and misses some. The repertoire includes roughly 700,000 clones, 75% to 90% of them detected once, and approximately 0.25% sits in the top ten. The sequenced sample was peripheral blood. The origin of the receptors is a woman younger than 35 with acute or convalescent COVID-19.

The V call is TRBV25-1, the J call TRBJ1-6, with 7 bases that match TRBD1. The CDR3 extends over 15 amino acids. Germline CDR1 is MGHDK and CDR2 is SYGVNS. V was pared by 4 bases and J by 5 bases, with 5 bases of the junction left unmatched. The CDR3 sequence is CASSAPGTDNSPLHF. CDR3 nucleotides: TGTGCCAGCAGTGCCCCAGGGACAGATAATTCACCCCTCCACTTT.

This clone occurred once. The chain's CDR3 is CAIPAENTEAFF. CDR3 coding DNA: TGCGCCATCCCGGCGGAGAACACTGAAGCTTTCTTT. This chain joins TRBV10-1 and TRBJ1-1; no clear D. Germline loops: CDR1 WNHNN, CDR2 SYGVQD (reference sequence). Trimming stripped 10 bases from V and 1 base from J, with 10 bases between. This CDR3 contains 12 residues.

The DNA of the CDR3 is TGCAGTGCTAGTCCAGAATCAAATTCACCCCTCCACTTT. As protein: CSASPESNSPLHF. This chain uses TRBV20-1 with TRBJ1-6, with unresolved D. Germline V gene sequence: CDR1 DFQATT, CDR2 SNEGSKA (reference sequence). The CDR3 is 13 amino acids. The ends were cut back, 3 bases at V and 7 bases at J, with 10 bases in the middle.

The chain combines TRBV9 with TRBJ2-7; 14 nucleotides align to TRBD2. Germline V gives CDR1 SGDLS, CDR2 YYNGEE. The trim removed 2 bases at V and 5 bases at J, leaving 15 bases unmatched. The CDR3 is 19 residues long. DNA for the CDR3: TGTGCCAGCAGCGTTGGACTAGCGGGGGGCACAGGGGTCAGGAACGAGCAGTACTTC. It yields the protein CASSVGLAGGTGVRNEQYF.

CDR3 sequence (DNA): TGTGCCAGCAGCCAGGAACATGGGTACCTAAATACCGGGGAGCTGTTTTTT. It is translated as CASSQEHGYLNTGELFF. The chain recombines TRBV6-4 with TRBJ2-2; D remains ambiguous. V shed 6 bases and J shed 5 bases, with 22 bases lying between them. Germline V lookup: CDR1 MRHNA, CDR2 SNTAGT. The CDR3 extends over 17 amino acids.

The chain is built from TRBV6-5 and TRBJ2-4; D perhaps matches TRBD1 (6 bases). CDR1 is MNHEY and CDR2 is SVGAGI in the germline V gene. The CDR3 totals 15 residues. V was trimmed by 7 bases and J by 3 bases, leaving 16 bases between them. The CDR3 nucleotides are TGTGCCAGCATGGACAGAAGGACCAACAAAAACATTCAGTACTTC. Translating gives CASMDRRTNKNIQYF.

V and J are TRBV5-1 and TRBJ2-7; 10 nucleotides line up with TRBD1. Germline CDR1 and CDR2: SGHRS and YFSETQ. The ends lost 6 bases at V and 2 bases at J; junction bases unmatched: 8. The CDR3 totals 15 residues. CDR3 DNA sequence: TGCGCCAGCAAAAGGGGGACAGGGGAGGCCTACGAGCAGTACTTC. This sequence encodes CASKRGTGEAYEQYF.

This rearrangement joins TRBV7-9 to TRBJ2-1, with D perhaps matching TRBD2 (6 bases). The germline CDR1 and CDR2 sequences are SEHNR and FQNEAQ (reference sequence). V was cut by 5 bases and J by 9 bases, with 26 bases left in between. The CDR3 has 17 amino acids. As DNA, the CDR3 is TGTGCCAGCAGCCCCCCACGAGCGGGCCCCATGTTAGCTGAGCAGTTCTTC. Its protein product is CASSPPRAGPMLAEQFF.

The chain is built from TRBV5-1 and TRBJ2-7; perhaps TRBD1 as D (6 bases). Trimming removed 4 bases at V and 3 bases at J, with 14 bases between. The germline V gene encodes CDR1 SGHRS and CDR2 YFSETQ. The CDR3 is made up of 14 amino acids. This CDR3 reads CASSPLQGFYEQYF. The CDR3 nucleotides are TGCGCCAGCAGCCCGTTACAGGGTTTCTACGAGCAGTACTTC.

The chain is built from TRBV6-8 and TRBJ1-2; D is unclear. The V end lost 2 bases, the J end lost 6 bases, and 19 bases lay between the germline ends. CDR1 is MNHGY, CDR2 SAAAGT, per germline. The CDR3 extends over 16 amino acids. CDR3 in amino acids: CASSYDTFRTGDGYTF. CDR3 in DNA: TGTGCCAGCAGTTACGACACGTTCCGGACTGGCGATGGCTACACCTTC.

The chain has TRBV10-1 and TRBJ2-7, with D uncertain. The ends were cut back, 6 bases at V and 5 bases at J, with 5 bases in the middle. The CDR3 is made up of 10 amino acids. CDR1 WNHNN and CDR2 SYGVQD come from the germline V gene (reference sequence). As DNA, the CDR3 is TGCGCCAGCAGGCCTAACGAGCAGTACTTC. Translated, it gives CASRPNEQYF.

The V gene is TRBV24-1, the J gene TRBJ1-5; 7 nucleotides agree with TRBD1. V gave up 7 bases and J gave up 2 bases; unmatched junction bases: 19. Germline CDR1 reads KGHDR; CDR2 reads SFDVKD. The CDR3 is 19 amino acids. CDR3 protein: CATSPGQAQRVIGNQPQHF. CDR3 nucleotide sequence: TGTGCCACCAGCCCCGGACAGGCTCAAAGGGTTATAGGCAATCAGCCCCAGCATTTT.

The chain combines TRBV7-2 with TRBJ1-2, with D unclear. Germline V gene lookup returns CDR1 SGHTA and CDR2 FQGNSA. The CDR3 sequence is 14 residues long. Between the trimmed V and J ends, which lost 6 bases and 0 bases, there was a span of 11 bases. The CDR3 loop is CASRPAGTNYGYTF. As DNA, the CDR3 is TGTGCCAGCAGGCCCGCGGGAACTAACTATGGCTACACCTTC.

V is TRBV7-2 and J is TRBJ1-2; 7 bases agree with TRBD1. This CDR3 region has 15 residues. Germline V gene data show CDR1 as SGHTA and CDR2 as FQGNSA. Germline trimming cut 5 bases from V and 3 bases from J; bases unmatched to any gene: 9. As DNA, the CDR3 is TGTGCCAGCAGCGCAGGGGGTTCCCTTCACTATGGCTACACCTTC. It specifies CASSAGGSLHYGYTF.

CDR3 region: CASSPWSGGLYEQYF. The DNA for the CDR3 is TGTGCCAGCAGCCCTTGGAGCGGGGGTTTATACGAGCAGTACTTC. The chain joins TRBV3-1 (or the pseudogene TRBV3-2) to TRBJ2-7; 8 bases align to TRBD2. CDR3 size: 15 residues. Trimming at V came to 4 bases and at J to 4 bases, leaving 9 bases not matched to a gene. Germline V lookup: CDR1 LGHDT, CDR2 YNNKEL (reference sequence).

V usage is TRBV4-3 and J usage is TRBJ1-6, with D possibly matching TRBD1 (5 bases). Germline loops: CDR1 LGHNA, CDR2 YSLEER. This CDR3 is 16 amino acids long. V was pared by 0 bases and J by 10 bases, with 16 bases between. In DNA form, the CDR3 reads TGCGCCAGCAGCCAAGATGGTGGGACTCGTAACTCACCCCTCCACTTT. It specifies CASSQDGGTRNSPLHF.

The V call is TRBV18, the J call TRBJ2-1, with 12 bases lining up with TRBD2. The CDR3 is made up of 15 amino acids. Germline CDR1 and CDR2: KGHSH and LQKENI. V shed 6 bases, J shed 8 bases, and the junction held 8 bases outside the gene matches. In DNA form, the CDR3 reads TGTGCCAGCTCCCGTCTAGCGGGGGGGAAGGATGAGCAGTTCTTC. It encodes CASSRLAGGKDEQFF.

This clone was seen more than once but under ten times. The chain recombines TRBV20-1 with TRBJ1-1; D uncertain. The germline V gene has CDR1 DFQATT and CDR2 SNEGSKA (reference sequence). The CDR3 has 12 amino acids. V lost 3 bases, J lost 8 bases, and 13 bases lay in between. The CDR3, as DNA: TGCAGTGCTAGTCAAAACAGAATGGAAGCTTTCTTT. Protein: CSASQNRMEAFF.

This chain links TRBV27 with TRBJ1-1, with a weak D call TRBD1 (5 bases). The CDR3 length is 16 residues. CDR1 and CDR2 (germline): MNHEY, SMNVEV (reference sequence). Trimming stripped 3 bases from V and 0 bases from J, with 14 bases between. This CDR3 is CASSFLTEFMNTEAFF. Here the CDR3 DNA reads TGTGCCAGCAGTTTCCTGACAGAATTCATGAACACTGAAGCTTTCTTT.

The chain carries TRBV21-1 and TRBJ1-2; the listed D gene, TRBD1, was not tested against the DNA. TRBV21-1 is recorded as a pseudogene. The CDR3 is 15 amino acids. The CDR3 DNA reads TGTGCCAGCAGCGCAAGTCCGACAGGCCCCTATGGCTACACCTTC. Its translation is CASSASPTGPYGYTF.

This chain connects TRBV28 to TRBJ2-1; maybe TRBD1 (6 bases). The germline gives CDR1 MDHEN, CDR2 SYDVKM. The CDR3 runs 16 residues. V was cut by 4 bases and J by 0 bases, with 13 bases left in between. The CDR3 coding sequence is TGTGCCAGCAGTTCCCCAGGGGCGCGCTCCTACAATGAGCAGTTCTTC. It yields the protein CASSSPGARSYNEQFF.

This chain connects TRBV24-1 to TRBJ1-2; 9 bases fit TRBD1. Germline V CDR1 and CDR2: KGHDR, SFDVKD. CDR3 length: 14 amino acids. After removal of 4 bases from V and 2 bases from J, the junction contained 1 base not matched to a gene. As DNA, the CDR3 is TGTGCCACCAGTGACGACAGGGGGAACTATGGCTACACCTTC. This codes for CATSDDRGNYGYTF.

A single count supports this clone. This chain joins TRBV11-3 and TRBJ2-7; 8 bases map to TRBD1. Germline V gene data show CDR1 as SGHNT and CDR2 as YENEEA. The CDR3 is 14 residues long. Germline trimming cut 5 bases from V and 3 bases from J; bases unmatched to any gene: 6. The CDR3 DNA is TGTGCCAGCAGCCCCGGGACAGGATTCTACGAGCAGTACTTC. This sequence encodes CASSPGTGFYEQYF.

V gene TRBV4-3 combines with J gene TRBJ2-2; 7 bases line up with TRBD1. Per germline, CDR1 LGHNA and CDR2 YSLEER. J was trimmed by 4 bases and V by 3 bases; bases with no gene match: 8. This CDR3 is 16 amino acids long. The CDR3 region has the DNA TGCGCCAGCAGCCAGAGACAGGGATGGGGCACCGGGGAGCTGTTTTTT. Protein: CASSQRQGWGTGELFF.

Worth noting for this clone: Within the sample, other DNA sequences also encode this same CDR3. The CDR3 here is CASSYTGNYGYTF. In DNA form, the CDR3 reads TGTGCCAGCAGTTACACAGGAAACTATGGCTACACCTTC. This chain links TRBV6-5 with TRBJ1-2, with D tentatively TRBD1 (5 bases). The CDR3 spans 13 residues. In germline, CDR1 is MNHEY, CDR2 SVGAGI. Deletions cut 2 bases from V and 2 bases from J, with 6 bases between.

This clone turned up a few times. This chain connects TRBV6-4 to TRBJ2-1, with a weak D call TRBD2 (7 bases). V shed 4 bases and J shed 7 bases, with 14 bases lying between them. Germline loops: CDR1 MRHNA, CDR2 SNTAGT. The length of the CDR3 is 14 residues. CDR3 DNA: TGTGCCAGCAGTGGTGGGGGGGCCTCAAATGAGCAGTTCTTC. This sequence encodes CASSGGGASNEQFF.

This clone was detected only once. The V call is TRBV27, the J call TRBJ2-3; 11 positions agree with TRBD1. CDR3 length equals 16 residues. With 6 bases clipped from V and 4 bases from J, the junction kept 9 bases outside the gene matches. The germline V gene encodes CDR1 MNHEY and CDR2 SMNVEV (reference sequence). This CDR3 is CASRRPGDRGADTQYF. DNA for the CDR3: TGTGCCAGCAGGCGCCCGGGGGACAGGGGGGCAGATACGCAGTATTTT.

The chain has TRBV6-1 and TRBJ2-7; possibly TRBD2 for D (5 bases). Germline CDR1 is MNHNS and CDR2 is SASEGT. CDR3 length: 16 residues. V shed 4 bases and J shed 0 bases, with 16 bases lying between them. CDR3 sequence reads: CASSVLIERASYEQYF. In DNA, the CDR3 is TGTGCCAGCAGTGTACTGATAGAGAGGGCCTCCTACGAGCAGTACTTC.

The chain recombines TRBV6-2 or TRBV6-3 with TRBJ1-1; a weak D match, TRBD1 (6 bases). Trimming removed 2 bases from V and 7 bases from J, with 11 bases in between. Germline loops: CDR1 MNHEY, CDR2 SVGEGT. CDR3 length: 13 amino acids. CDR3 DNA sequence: TGTGCCAGCAGTTACGGTGTAGGGGGTGAAGCTTTCTTT. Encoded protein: CASSYGVGGEAFF.